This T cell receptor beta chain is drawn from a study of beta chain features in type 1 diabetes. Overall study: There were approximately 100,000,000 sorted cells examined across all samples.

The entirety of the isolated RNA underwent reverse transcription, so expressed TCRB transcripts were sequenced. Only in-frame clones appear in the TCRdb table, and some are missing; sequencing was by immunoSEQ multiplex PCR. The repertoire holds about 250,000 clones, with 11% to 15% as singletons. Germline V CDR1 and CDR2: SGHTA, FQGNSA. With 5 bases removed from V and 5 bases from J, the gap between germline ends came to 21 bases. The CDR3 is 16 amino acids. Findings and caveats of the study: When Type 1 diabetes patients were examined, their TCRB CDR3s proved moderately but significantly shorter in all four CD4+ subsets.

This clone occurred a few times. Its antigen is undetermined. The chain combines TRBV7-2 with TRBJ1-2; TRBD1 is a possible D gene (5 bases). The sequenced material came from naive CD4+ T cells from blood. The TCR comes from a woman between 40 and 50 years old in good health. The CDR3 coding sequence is TGTGCCAGCAGCCCCACCCCCAGGGATTTGTGGTATGGCTACACCTTC. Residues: CASSPTPRDLWYGYTF.